Shown below are 2 T cell receptor beta chains from a single sample sequenced in a study of T cell repertoires in cytomegalovirus infection. TCRdb fed the reads into MiXCR, producing one record per CDR3 protein. The sample has around 740,000 distinct CDR3 sequences; less than 40% are singletons. The source material was PBMCs. The receptors originated from a human donor in good health (CMV status not recorded). Some clones in this sample may be carry-over from other donors' samples.

This clonotype was counted a few times. The rearrangement uses TRBV7-9 and TRBJ2-7; 7 nucleotides align to TRBD1. Looked up from germline, CDR1 is SEHNR and CDR2 is FQNEAQ (reference sequence). This CDR3 has 16 residues. J lost 5 bases, V lost 6 bases, and 16 bases had no gene match. This CDR3 is CASRTPFQGVSDEQYF. Here the CDR3 DNA reads TGTGCCAGCAGAACTCCTTTTCAGGGGGTTTCGGACGAGCAGTACTTC.

This clonotype occurred a few times. The V gene is TRBV5-6, the J gene TRBJ2-2, with 8 positions matching TRBD2. CDR1 SGHDT and CDR2 YYEEEE come from the germline V gene. V lost 0 bases and J lost 5; bases outside the gene matches: 6. The CDR3 has 16 residues. In DNA, the CDR3 is TGTGCCAGCAGCTTGGTCCCGGCTAGCGGGACCGGGGAGCTGTTTTTT. This gives the protein CASSLVPASGTGELFF.